This T cell receptor (beta chain) originates from a study of shared clonotypes between healthy human individuals. Study context: There were three CD4 naive, three CD4 memory, two CD8 naive and one CD8 memory plates per donor. Points from the study as a whole: In contrast to clonotypes shared by all four donors, non-shared clonotypes had lower generation probabilities.

Remarks on this clone: No antigen is known for it. Additional DNA sequences in this sample encode the identical CDR3.

Data came from immunoSEQ multiplex PCR; TCRdb stores just in-frame clones and leaves some out. The table includes about 2.4 million clones, about 92% detected once. What was sequenced was naive CD4+ T cells sorted from blood. Subset indicated: CD45RA+ positively selected. The clonotype was recovered from a young man in good health.

CDR3 DNA sequence: TGTGCCAGCAGCTCAGGTAGCTCCTACGAGCAGTACTTC. It is translated as CASSSGSSYEQYF. This chain connects TRBV27 to TRBJ2-7; D is unclear. The germline V gene has CDR1 MNHEY and CDR2 SMNVEV (reference sequence). V lost 6 bases, J lost 0 bases, and 9 bases lay in between. The CDR3 runs 13 residues.